The present entry profiles one TCR beta chain with its context. The sample originates from a study of T-cell reconstitution after alpha-beta-depleted transplantation in children. The CDR3 length is 12 residues. Germline-derived CDR1 and CDR2 are SQVTM and ANQGSEA. With 1 base removed from V and 0 bases from J, the gap between germline ends came to 3 bases. The TCRbeta library was prepared with unique molecular identifiers. TCRdb re-derived calls from the PCR reads in MiXCR, one entry per CDR3 protein. Altogether around 92,000 distinct CDR3 sequences are present, 12% being singletons, with the ten largest covering approximately 13%.

The sample consisted of PBMCs from the stem cell graft donor, taken from the stem cell graft. The TCR was taken from a human donor who donated a stem cell graft to a child with inherited bone marrow failure. This chain joins TRBV29-1 and TRBJ2-5; D unclear. The CDR3 region has the DNA TGCAGCGTTGAAGGTAACCAAGAGACCCAGTACTTC. Amino acids: CSVEGNQETQYF.